The entry below describes one T cell receptor (beta chain). CDR3 length equals 16 residues. CDR1 and CDR2 from the germline V gene are SGHTA and FQGTGA. The germline V and J ends were trimmed by 3 bases and 0 bases, with 12 bases remaining between them. The data belong to a study of cytomegalovirus exposure and HLA in healthy donors. The PCR contained 60 Vbeta and 13 Jbeta primers. Data came from immunoSEQ multiplex PCR; TCRdb stores just in-frame clones and leaves some out. Altogether 75,000 to 95,000 clones are present, over 75% being singletons, with the ten largest covering about 3.1%. The specimen sequenced was PBMCs. The sequence was collected from a man aged 50-59 years in good health and CMV-seronegative. The chain couples TRBV7-3 to TRBJ2-1, with D possibly matching TRBD2 (7 bases). Written as DNA, the CDR3 is TGTGCCAGCAGCTTTAGAGGGGGGGCCTCCTACAATGAGCAGTTCTTC. Encoded protein: CASSFRGGASYNEQFF.